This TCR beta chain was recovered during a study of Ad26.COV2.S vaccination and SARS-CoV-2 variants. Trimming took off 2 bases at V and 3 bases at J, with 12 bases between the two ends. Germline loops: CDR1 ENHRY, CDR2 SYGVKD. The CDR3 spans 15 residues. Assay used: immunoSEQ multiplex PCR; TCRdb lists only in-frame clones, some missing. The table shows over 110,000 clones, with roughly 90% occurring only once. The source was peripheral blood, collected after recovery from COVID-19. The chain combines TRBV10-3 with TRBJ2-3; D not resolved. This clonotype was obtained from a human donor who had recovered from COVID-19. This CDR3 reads CAISESLADTDTQYF. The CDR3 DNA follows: TGTGCCATCAGTGAGAGTTTGGCGGATACAGATACGCAGTATTTT.